The T cell receptor (beta chain) described here comes from a study of T and B cells in COVID-19 patients. Study details: Of approximately 22 active-infection patients, 18 carried comorbidities linked to unfavorable COVID-19 outcome. Study-level results: Symptomatic-phase blood samples from mildly ill patients and early samples from severe cases were scarce. Patients with COVID-19 reportedly showed strongly skewed T cell receptor beta variable and joining gene usage.

This clonotype was detected only a few times. The target antigen is unknown. Multiplex PCR with BIOMED2 TRB-A/B primer pools amplified TRB rearrangements. Via MiXCR, TCRdb re-called the multiplex PCR reads, giving one row per CDR3 protein. The data contain roughly 13,000 distinct CDR3 sequences, 28% of them singletons. TRB was amplified from around 230-520 ng of blood genomic DNA. The CDR3 length is 16 residues. Germline assignment: CDR1 SGHAT and CDR2 FQNNGV. The ends lost 6 bases at V and 4 bases at J; junction bases unmatched: 12. The gene calls are TRBV11-2 and TRBJ2-1, with 7 bases lining up with TRBD1. Sequencing was carried out using blood. The TCR sequence derives from a human donor who had recovered from COVID-19. The CDR3 here is CASSPQTGNLYNEQFF. Here the CDR3 DNA reads TGTGCCAGCAGTCCACAGACAGGGAACCTATACAATGAGCAGTTCTTC.